What follows are 31 T cell receptor beta chains derived from one specimen sequenced in a study of technical replicates of blood from a few donors. Some clones are missing from TCRdb's copy, which holds only in-frame ones; the method was immunoSEQ multiplex PCR. The sample contains some 71,000 clones, approximately 97% of which appear only once. The sequencing sample was made of T cells isolated from PBMCs. These receptors originate from a human donor in good health.

The chain joins TRBV4-1 to TRBJ1-4; TRBD1 agrees at 7 bases. The CDR3 runs 15 residues. V shed 4 bases, J shed 0 bases, and the junction held 2 bases outside the gene matches. The germline V gene encodes CDR1 MGHRA and CDR2 YSYEKL. This CDR3 reads CASSPTGTTNEKLFF. CDR3 nucleotide sequence: TGCGCCAGCAGCCCGACAGGGACAACTAATGAAAAACTGTTTTTT.

The chain combines TRBV7-8 with TRBJ1-2; 10 bases align to TRBD1. The CDR3 consists of 13 residues. The germline V gene encodes CDR1 SGHVS and CDR2 FQNEAQ. With 5 bases clipped from V and 8 bases from J, the junction kept 5 bases outside the gene matches. Here the CDR3 reads CASSERTGGGYTF. For the CDR3, the DNA is TGTGCCAGCAGCGAGAGGACAGGGGGAGGCTACACCTTC. The full variable domain, in which reference TRBV7-8 and TRBJ1-2 provide the parts outside the CDR3, is GAGVSQSPRYKVAKRGQDVALRCDPISGHVSLFWYQQALGQGPEFLTYFQNEAQLDKSGLPSDRFFAERPEGSVSTLKIQRTQQEDSAVYLCASSERTGGGYTFGSGTRLTVV.

The chain employs TRBV6-5 and TRBJ2-5; D is possibly TRBD1 (6 bases). V was clipped by 6 bases and J by 5 bases, with 16 bases between them. Germline V gene sequence: CDR1 MNHEY, CDR2 SVGAGI. The CDR3 has 14 residues. CDR3 protein: CASRTRGVGETQYF. CDR3 DNA: TGTGCCAGCAGAACCAGGGGCGTTGGGGAGACCCAGTACTTC.

The genes are TRBV29-1 and TRBJ1-1; no clear D gene. This CDR3 is 12 amino acids long. Per the germline V gene, CDR1 is SQVTM and CDR2 is ANQGSEA. Trimming took off 4 bases at V and 5 bases at J, with 11 bases between the two ends. This chain's CDR3 is CSVASVRTEAFF. The CDR3 bases are TGCAGCGTTGCGTCGGTGAGGACTGAAGCTTTCTTT.

The V gene is TRBV2, the J gene TRBJ2-6, with D possibly TRBD1 on 6 matching bases. CDR1 and CDR2 (germline): SNHLY, FYNNEI. This CDR3 is built from 15 residues. Trimming stripped 6 bases from V and 0 bases from J, with 9 bases between. The CDR3, as DNA: TGTGCCAGCAGACAGGGATCCTCTGGGGCCAACGTCCTGACTTTC. Its translation: CASRQGSSGANVLTF.

V and J are TRBV7-7 and TRBJ2-2; 7 nucleotides align to TRBD1. The CDR3 contains 16 residues. Germline values: CDR1 SSHAT, CDR2 FNYEAQ (reference sequence). V trimming: 5 bases; J trimming: 3 bases; junction bases outside the gene matches: 9. For the CDR3, the DNA is TGTGCCAGCAGCCAACTGACAGGGCGGGACACCGGGGAGCTGTTTTTT. Protein product: CASSQLTGRDTGELFF.

V usage is TRBV9 and J usage is TRBJ2-1; D not certain. The germline V and J ends were trimmed by 1 base and 6 bases, with 2 bases remaining between them. There are 11 residues in the CDR3. Germline CDR1 reads SGDLS; CDR2 reads YYNGEE. CDR3 DNA: TGTGCCAGCAGCGTACTCAATGAGCAGTTCTTC. It translates to CASSVLNEQFF.

V gene TRBV6-1 combines with J gene TRBJ1-1, with D perhaps TRBD1 (6 bases). The CDR3 totals 16 residues. Trimming stripped 4 bases from V and 3 bases from J, with 18 bases between. Germline V CDR1 and CDR2: MNHNS, SASEGT. Written as DNA, the CDR3 is TGTGCCAGCAGTGCACTCCCGGGACACACCTACACTGAAGCTTTCTTT. Translated: CASSALPGHTYTEAFF.

This rearrangement joins TRBV2 to TRBJ1-2; maybe TRBD1 (5 bases). Germline V gene sequence: CDR1 SNHLY, CDR2 FYNNEI. This CDR3 contains 15 residues. V shed 2 bases and J shed 8 bases, with 18 bases lying between them. In DNA, the CDR3 is TGTGCCAGCAGTGAACGAACCGGGACTGACGACGGCTACACCTTC. It yields the protein CASSERTGTDDGYTF.

About this clone: Its ends do not fully match the called genes, so a read error is possible. This chain joins TRBV4-2 and TRBJ1-4; 7 bases are a match to TRBD1. Germline CDR1 and CDR2: LGHNA and YNFKEQ. The CDR3 length is 12 residues. CDR3 coding DNA: TGTGCCAGCAGCCAAGCGGTGGGGGACAGTCATTTT. This encodes CASSQAVGDSHF.

This clone has more than one count but fewer than ten. The J gene is TRBJ1-1, the V gene TRBV5-6; maybe TRBD1 (6 bases). CDR3 length equals 13 residues. The V gene lost 3 bases and the J gene lost 5 bases, with 11 bases spanning the gap. Germline CDR1 SGHDT, CDR2 YYEEEE. The CDR3 DNA follows: TGTGCCAGCAGCTACAGGGATGGGACTGAAGCTTTCTTT. This gives the protein CASSYRDGTEAFF. The complete variable domain, with remaining parts taken from reference TRBV5-6 and TRBJ1-1, reads DAGVTQSPTHLIKTRGQQVTLRCSPKSGHDTVSWYQQALGQGPQFIFQYYEEEERQRGNFPDRFSGHQFPNYSSELNVNALLLGDSALYLCASSYRDGTEAFFGQGTRLTVV.

V and J are TRBV27 and TRBJ1-3; 7 nucleotides match TRBD1. V dropped 7 bases and J dropped 7; count of bases not matched to a gene: 10. Germline CDR1 MNHEY, CDR2 SMNVEV (reference sequence). This CDR3 region has 14 residues. DNA for the CDR3: TGTGCCAGCAAGAAAGACAGGGTCAGTAACACCATATATTTT. It yields the protein CASKKDRVSNTIYF.

The chain is built from TRBV29-1 and TRBJ1-1, with TRBD1 as a possible D gene (5 bases). With 5 bases removed from V and 8 bases from J, the gap between germline ends came to 12 bases. Germline CDR1 and CDR2: SQVTM and ANQGSEA. The CDR3 extends over 11 amino acids. Written as DNA, the CDR3 is TGCAGCGTTTGGACACCTAAAGAAGCTTTCTTT. This gives the protein CSVWTPKEAFF.

This clone was detected once. The rearrangement links TRBV5-4 to TRBJ1-2; TRBD1 matches 8 bases. This CDR3 is built from 15 residues. V shed 4 bases, J shed 2 bases, and the junction held 7 bases outside the gene matches. Germline V gene lookup returns CDR1 SGHNT and CDR2 YYREEE (reference sequence). CDR3 DNA sequence: TGTGCCAGCAGCACCGGACAGGGCTTGAACTATGGCTACACCTTC. The encoded protein is CASSTGQGLNYGYTF.

The chain employs TRBV2 and TRBJ2-7; 8 bases align to TRBD1. Trimming took 3 bases from V and 2 from J; bases not matched to a gene: 6. Germline V gene lookup returns CDR1 SNHLY and CDR2 FYNNEI. This CDR3 region has 15 residues. The CDR3 protein is CASSDRTGPPYEQYF. The CDR3 DNA sequence: TGTGCCAGCAGTGATCGGACAGGGCCCCCCTACGAGCAGTACTTC.

The gene calls are TRBV7-9 and TRBJ2-7, with 11 bases aligning to TRBD1. Germline CDR1 reads SEHNR; CDR2 reads FQNEAQ (reference sequence). CDR3 length: 14 residues. The V gene end was trimmed by 3 bases and the J gene end by 4 bases; junction bases not matched to a gene: 2. The CDR3 sequence: CASSLGQGVYEQYF. The DNA for the CDR3 is TGTGCCAGCAGCTTGGGACAGGGGGTGTACGAGCAGTACTTC.

The rearrangement uses TRBV11-2 and TRBJ1-1, with 10 nucleotides matching TRBD1. Germline CDR1 and CDR2: SGHAT and FQNNGV. The CDR3 sequence is 19 residues long. The trim removed 1 base at V and 0 bases at J, leaving 11 bases unmatched. This CDR3 is CASSLVGGTGEGMNTEAFF. The CDR3 nucleotides read TGTGCCAGCAGCTTAGTCGGAGGGACAGGGGAAGGCATGAACACTGAAGCTTTCTTT.

The rearrangement links TRBV28 to TRBJ2-5; D may be TRBD1 (8 bases). CDR3 length equals 18 residues. V was shortened by 7 bases and J by 1 base, with 25 bases between the two germline ends. The germline V gene has CDR1 MDHEN and CDR2 SYDVKM. The CDR3 sequence: CASKRTGLSLALQETQYF. As DNA, the CDR3 is TGTGCCAGCAAGAGGACAGGGTTGTCACTAGCGCTCCAAGAGACCCAGTACTTC.

This clone was observed once. The chain is built from TRBV10-3 and TRBJ2-1; D is perhaps TRBD1 (5 bases). The CDR3 contains 16 residues. The germline V gene encodes CDR1 ENHRY and CDR2 SYGVKD. V was clipped by 0 bases and J by 8 bases, with 17 bases between them. The CDR3 nucleotides are TGTGCCATCAGTGAGTCTTGGACCCGGACAATTCATGAGCAGTTCTTC. This translates into CAISESWTRTIHEQFF.

This sequence joins TRBV6-1 and TRBJ1-5, with a weak D call TRBD1 (5 bases). The CDR3 has 13 residues. The ends were cut back, 6 bases at V and 4 bases at J, with 10 bases in the middle. The germline V gene has CDR1 MNHNS and CDR2 SASEGT. The CDR3 reads CASRGVANQPQHF. CDR3 in DNA: TGTGCCAGCAGAGGGGTAGCAAATCAGCCCCAGCATTTT.

V usage is TRBV7-9 and J usage is TRBJ2-7, with D maybe TRBD1 (6 bases). Germline lookup yields CDR1 SEHNR and CDR2 FQNEAQ (reference sequence). The CDR3 sequence is 13 residues long. V lost 7 bases and J lost 7, with 17 bases in between. In DNA form, the CDR3 reads TGTGCCAGCATCGACAAAAGGGGGAGTGAGCAGTACTTC. Its protein product is CASIDKRGSEQYF.

This chain uses TRBV5-1 with TRBJ1-1; possible D gene TRBD1, 5 bases. V lost 2 bases, J lost 1 base, and 15 bases lay in between. The CDR3 covers 16 residues. The V gene's germline CDR1 is SGHRS and CDR2 YFSETQ. The CDR3 DNA is TGCGCCAGCAGCTTATATGACCCGGGGGAGAACACTGAAGCTTTCTTT. Translated, it gives CASSLYDPGENTEAFF.

This chain joins TRBV5-4 and TRBJ1-4; 7 bases are shared with TRBD1. The V and J ends lost 10 bases and 10 bases, in that order; junction bases with no gene match: 25. This CDR3 is built from 17 residues. CDR1 is SGHNT and CDR2 is YYREEE in the germline V gene (reference sequence). Written as DNA, the CDR3 is TGTGCCTATAGACCAGAGTTCTTGAGGGGGCCTGGTGGAAAACTGTTTTTT. This codes for CAYRPEFLRGPGGKLFF.

This sequence joins TRBV5-1 and TRBJ1-2, with D hard to call. Germline CDR1 SGHRS, CDR2 YFSETQ. CDR3 length equals 15 residues. V gave up 0 bases and J gave up 2 bases, with 11 bases separating them. CDR3 protein: CASSLGGRENYGYTF. In nucleotides, the CDR3 is TGCGCCAGCAGCTTGGGAGGACGGGAGAACTATGGCTACACCTTC.

The chain recombines TRBV6-5 with TRBJ2-5, with TRBD2 matching 10 bases. Germline CDR1 reads MNHEY; CDR2 reads SVGAGI. This CDR3 spans 15 amino acids. Trimming at V came to 2 bases and at J to 9 bases, leaving 9 bases not matched to a gene. CDR3 sequence: CASSYGLAATGAQYF. CDR3 coding DNA: TGTGCCAGCAGTTACGGACTAGCGGCTACGGGGGCCCAGTACTTC.

V gene TRBV21-1 combines with J gene TRBJ2-7; the table's D call of TRBD1 was not tested on the DNA. TRBV21-1 counts as a pseudogene. This CDR3 contains 19 residues. CDR3 bases: TGTGCCAGCAGCAAAGGCGTATGGGACAGGGGGCCCCCCTCCTACGAGCAGTACTTC. Translating gives CASSKGVWDRGPPSYEQYF.

This chain uses TRBV18 with TRBJ2-5; D unresolved. This CDR3 comprises 12 residues. The V and J ends lost 2 bases and 4 bases respectively, with 5 bases between them. Germline CDR1 and CDR2: KGHSH and LQKENI. CDR3 sequence: CASSPSGETQYF. CDR3 DNA sequence: TGTGCCAGCTCACCATCGGGAGAGACCCAGTACTTC.

The genes are TRBV30 and TRBJ1-3; weak D call: TRBD1 (6 bases). Per the germline V gene, CDR1 is GTSNPN and CDR2 is SVGIG (reference sequence). V was clipped by 0 bases and J by 0 bases, with 6 bases between them. The CDR3 consists of 14 residues. The CDR3 reads CAWSVGGSGNTIYF. For the CDR3, the DNA is TGTGCCTGGAGTGTAGGGGGCTCTGGAAACACCATATATTTT. Full variable domain (missing parts from reference TRBV30 and TRBJ1-3): SQTIHQWPATLVQPVGSPLSLECTVEGTSNPNLYWYRQAAGRGLQLLFYSVGIGQISSEVPQNLSASRPQDRQFILSSKKLLLSDSGFYLCAWSVGGSGNTIYFGEGSWLTVV.

The CDR3 sequence is CAWRQGLVGYTF. CDR3 nucleotide sequence: TGTGCCTGGAGACAGGGGCTGGTTGGCTACACCTTC. This rearrangement joins TRBV30 to TRBJ1-2, with 7 positions matching TRBD1. V was clipped by 3 bases and J by 7 bases; unmatched bases: 5. CDR1 and CDR2 (germline): GTSNPN, SVGIG (reference sequence). CDR3 size: 12 residues.

This clone was counted once. CDR3 protein: CASSLAGETQYF. For the CDR3, the DNA is TGCGCCAGCAGCTTGGCCGGAGAGACCCAGTACTTC. The rearrangement links TRBV5-1 to TRBJ2-5; D is undetermined. With 0 bases removed from V and 4 bases from J, the gap between germline ends came to 4 bases. The V gene's germline CDR1 is SGHRS and CDR2 YFSETQ. CDR3 size: 12 residues.

V usage is TRBV27 and J usage is TRBJ2-7; TRBD1 might be the D (7 bases). V was shortened by 6 bases and J by 5 bases, with 20 bases between the two germline ends. This CDR3 is 15 amino acids long. Germline-derived CDR1 and CDR2 are MNHEY and SMNVEV (reference sequence). CDR3 nucleotide sequence: TGTGCCAGCAGACCATTCGGGGGAGGACAGGACGAGCAGTACTTC. The encoded protein is CASRPFGGGQDEQYF.